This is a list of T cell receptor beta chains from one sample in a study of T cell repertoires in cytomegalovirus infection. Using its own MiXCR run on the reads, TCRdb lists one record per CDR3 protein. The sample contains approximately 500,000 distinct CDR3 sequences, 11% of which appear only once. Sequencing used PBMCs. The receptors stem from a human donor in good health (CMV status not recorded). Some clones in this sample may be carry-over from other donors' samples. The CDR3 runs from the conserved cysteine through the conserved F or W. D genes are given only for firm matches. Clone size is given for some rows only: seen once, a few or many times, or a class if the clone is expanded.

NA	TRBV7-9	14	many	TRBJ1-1	CASTWGGRGTEAFF	TGTGCCAGCACTTGGGGGGGCCGGGGGACTGAAGCTTTCTTT
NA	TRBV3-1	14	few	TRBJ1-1	CASSQRLGNTEAFF	TGTGCCAGCAGCCAAAGGTTGGGAAACACTGAAGCTTTCTTT
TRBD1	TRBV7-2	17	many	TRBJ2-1	CASSLGLGTGSYNEQFF	TGTGCCAGCAGCTTAGGCCTTGGGACAGGCTCCTACAATGAGCAGTTCTTC
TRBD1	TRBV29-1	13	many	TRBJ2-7	CSVDGTGGYEQYF	TGCAGCGTTGACGGGACAGGTGGTTACGAGCAGTACTTC
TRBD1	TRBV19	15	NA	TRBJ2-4	CASIATGGAKNIQYF	TGTGCCAGTATCGCGACAGGGGGGGCCAAAAACATTCAGTACTTC
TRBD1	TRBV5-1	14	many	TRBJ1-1	CASSSDRGNTEAFF	TGCGCCAGCAGTTCAGACAGGGGCAACACTGAAGCTTTCTTT
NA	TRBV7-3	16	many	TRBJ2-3	CASSLRGLGGTDTQYF	TGTGCCAGCAGCTTACGTGGGCTTGGGGGAACAGATACGCAGTATTTT
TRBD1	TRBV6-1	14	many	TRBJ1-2	CASRTTGFNYGYTF	TGTGCCAGCAGGACGACAGGGTTTAACTATGGCTACACCTTC
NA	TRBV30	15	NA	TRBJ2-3	CAWWSGSASTDTQYF	TGTGCCTGGTGGTCAGGCAGCGCTAGCACAGATACGCAGTATTTT
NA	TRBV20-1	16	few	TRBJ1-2	CSAEEPGQIGASGYTF	TGTAGTGCTGAAGAACCGGGACAAATTGGCGCTTCTGGCTACACCTTC
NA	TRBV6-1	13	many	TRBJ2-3	CASSVAVTDTQYF	TGTGCCAGCAGTGTAGCAGTCACAGATACGCAGTATTTT
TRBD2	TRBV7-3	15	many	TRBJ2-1	CASSPSSGRYNEQFF	TGTGCCAGCAGCCCGTCTAGCGGGAGATACAATGAGCAGTTCTTC
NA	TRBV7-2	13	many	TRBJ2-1	CASSFTLRNEQFF	TGTGCCAGCAGCTTTACACTACGCAATGAGCAGTTCTTC
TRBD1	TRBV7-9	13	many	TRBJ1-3	CASSPGQGNTIYF	TGTGCCAGCAGCCCGGGACAGGGAAACACCATATATTTT
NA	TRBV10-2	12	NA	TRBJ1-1	CASTTGGSQAFF	TGCGCCAGCACCACGGGGGGTTCACAGGCTTTCTTT
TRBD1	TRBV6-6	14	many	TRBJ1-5	CASSYGTEGQPQHF	TGTGCCAGCAGTTACGGGACAGAAGGTCAGCCCCAGCATTTT
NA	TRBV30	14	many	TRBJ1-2	CACHRDPSNYGYTF	TGTGCCTGCCACCGGGACCCCTCTAACTATGGCTACACCTTC
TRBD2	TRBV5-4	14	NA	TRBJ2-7	CASSWGLAGGEQYF	TGTGCCAGCAGCTGGGGACTAGCGGGGGGAGAGCAGTACTTC
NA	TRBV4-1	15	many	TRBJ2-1	CASSQDVRAHNEQFF	TGCGCCAGCAGCCAAGATGTAAGGGCCCACAATGAGCAGTTCTTC
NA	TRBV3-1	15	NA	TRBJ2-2	CASSPRHLNTGELFF	TGTGCCAGCAGCCCCAGACATTTGAACACCGGGGAGCTGTTTTTT
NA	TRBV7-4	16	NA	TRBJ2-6	CASSFQLATGANVLTF	TGTGCCAGCAGCTTCCAGCTGGCGACCGGGGCCAACGTCCTGACTTTC
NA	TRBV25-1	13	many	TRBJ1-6	CASSESKGLPLHF	TGTGCCAGCAGTGAATCTAAAGGTTTACCCCTCCACTTT
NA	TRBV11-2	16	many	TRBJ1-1	CASSLKWGGTNTEAFF	TGTGCCAGCAGCTTAAAGTGGGGGGGGACGAACACTGAAGCTTTCTTT
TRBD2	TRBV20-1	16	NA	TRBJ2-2	CSAPKLAGVNTGELFF	TGCAGTGCACCTAAACTAGCGGGGGTGAACACCGGGGAGCTGTTTTTT
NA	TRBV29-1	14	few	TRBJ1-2	CSVESGGQVYGYTF	TGCAGCGTTGAGAGTGGGGGGCAGGTCTATGGCTACACCTTC
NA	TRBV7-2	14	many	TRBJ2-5	CASSLGGLEETQYF	TGTGCCAGCAGCTTAGGGGGACTGGAAGAGACCCAGTACTTC
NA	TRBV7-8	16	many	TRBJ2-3	CASSLVGGSSTDTQYF	TGTGCCAGCAGCCTCGTTGGGGGCTCTAGCACAGATACGCAGTATTTT
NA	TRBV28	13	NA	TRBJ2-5	CASRLRGKETQYF	TGTGCCAGCAGATTAAGAGGGAAAGAGACCCAGTACTTC
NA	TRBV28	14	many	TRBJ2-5	CASSGRADGETQYF	TGTGCCAGCAGCGGCAGGGCGGATGGGGAGACCCAGTACTTC
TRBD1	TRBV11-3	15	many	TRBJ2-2	CASSFGTARTGELFF	TGTGCCAGCAGCTTTGGGACAGCAAGAACCGGGGAGCTGTTTTTT
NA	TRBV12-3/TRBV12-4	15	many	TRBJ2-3	CASRDSQVLTDTQYF	TGTGCCAGCAGGGACAGCCAAGTTCTCACAGATACGCAGTATTTT
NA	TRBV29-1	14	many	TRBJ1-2	CSVAPIRDSHGYTF	TGCAGCGTCGCACCTATCCGGGACTCTCATGGCTACACCTTC
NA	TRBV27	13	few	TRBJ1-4	CASSSISNEKLFF	TGTGCCAGCAGTTCCATCTCTAATGAAAAACTGTTTTTT
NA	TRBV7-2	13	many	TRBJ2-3	CASSSLPPDGQYF	TGTGCCAGCAGCTCCCTCCCCCCTGATGGGCAGTATTTT
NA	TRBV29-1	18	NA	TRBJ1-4	CSVEDTPGTRSGGEKLFF	TGCAGCGTTGAAGACACACCGGGAACTCGTTCTGGGGGCGAAAAACTGTTTTTT
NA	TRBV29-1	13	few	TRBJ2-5	CSVEIYNLGTQYF	TGCAGCGTTGAGATATACAATCTCGGGACCCAGTACTTC
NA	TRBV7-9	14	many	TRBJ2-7	CASSSSTHSYEQYF	TGTGCCAGCAGCTCATCGACACATTCCTACGAGCAGTACTTC
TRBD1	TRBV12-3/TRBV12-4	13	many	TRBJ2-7	CASTSTGAYEQYF	TGTGCCAGCACCTCCACAGGGGCCTACGAGCAGTACTTC
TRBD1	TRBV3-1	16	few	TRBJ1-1	CASSQEGTGVNTEAFF	TGTGCCAGCAGCCAAGAGGGGACAGGGGTGAACACTGAAGCTTTCTTT
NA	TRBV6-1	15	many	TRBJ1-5	CASSGIGQGNQPQHF	TGTGCCAGCAGTGGCATTGGCCAGGGCAATCAGCCCCAGCATTTT
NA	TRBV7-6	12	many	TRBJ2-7	CASSPSTGKQYF	TGTGCCAGCAGCCCATCGACAGGCAAGCAGTACTTC
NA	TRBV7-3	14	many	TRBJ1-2	CASSFAAGNYGYTF	TGTGCCAGCAGCTTTGCAGCAGGGAACTATGGCTACACCTTC
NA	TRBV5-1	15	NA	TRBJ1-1	CASSLLAGEGTEAFF	TGCGCCAGCAGCTTGCTGGCAGGGGAGGGCACTGAAGCTTTCTTT
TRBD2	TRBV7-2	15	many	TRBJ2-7	CASSAEGAGSLKQYF	TGTGCCAGCAGCGCCGAGGGAGCGGGGTCCCTCAAGCAGTACTTC
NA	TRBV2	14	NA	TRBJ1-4	CATAGIGALKKLFF	TGTGCCACCGCCGGCATCGGGGCATTAAAAAAACTGTTTTTT